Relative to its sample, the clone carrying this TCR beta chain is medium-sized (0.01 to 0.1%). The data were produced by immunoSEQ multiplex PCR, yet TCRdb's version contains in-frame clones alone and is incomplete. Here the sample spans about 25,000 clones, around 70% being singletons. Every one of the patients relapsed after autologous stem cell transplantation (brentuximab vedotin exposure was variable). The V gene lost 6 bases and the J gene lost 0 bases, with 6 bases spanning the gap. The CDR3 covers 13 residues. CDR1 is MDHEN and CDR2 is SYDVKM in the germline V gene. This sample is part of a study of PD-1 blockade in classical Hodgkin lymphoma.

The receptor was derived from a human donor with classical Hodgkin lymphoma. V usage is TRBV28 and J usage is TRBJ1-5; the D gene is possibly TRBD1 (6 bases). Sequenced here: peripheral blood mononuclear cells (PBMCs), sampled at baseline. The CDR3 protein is CASRDSSNQPQHF. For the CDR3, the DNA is TGTGCCAGCAGGGACAGTAGCAATCAGCCCCAGCATTTT.